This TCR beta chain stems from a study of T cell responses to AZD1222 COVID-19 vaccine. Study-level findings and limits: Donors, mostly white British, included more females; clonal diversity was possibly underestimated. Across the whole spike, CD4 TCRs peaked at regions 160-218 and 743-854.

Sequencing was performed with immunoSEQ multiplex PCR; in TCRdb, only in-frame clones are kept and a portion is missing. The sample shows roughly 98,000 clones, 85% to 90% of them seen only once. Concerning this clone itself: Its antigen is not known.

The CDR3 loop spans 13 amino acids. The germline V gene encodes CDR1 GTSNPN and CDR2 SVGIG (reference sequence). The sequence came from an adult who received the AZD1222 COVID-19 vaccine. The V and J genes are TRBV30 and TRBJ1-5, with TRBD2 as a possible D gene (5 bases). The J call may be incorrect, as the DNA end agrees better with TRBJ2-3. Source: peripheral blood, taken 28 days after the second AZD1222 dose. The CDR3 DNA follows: TGTGCCTGGAGTAAGAATGAGGGTCAGCCCCAGTATTTT. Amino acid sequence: CAWSKNEGQPQYF.